Listed here are 22 T cell receptor beta chains from one sample, sequenced in a study of T cells in tuberculosis. The table came from immunoSEQ multiplex PCR; TCRdb's copy has only in-frame clones and leaves some out. The sample contains under 40,000 clones, roughly 92% of which appear only once. The source material was PBMCs. All receptors derive from a donor between 10 and 35 years old with latent tuberculosis or without tuberculosis infection.

The chain is built from TRBV28 and TRBJ2-7; TRBD2 might be the D (5 bases). V lost 3 bases, J lost 7 bases, and 16 bases lay in between. From germline, CDR1 is MDHEN and CDR2 SYDVKM. This CDR3 comprises 14 residues. The CDR3 loop reads CASSFVGESREQYF. For the CDR3, the DNA is TGTGCCAGCAGTTTTGTTGGGGAGTCGAGGGAGCAGTACTTC.

This chain links TRBV5-5 with TRBJ1-5; D is undetermined. The CDR3 runs 13 residues. CDR1 and CDR2 (germline): SGHKS, YYEKEE (reference sequence). V was shortened by 3 bases and J by 8 bases, with 12 bases between the two germline ends. CDR3 residues: CASSYSTAEPQHF. In DNA, the CDR3 is TGTGCCAGCAGCTATTCAACCGCGGAGCCCCAGCATTTT.

This clone has more than one count but fewer than ten. The chain carries TRBV27 and TRBJ1-2; TRBD1 is a possible D gene (5 bases). V gave up 1 base and J gave up 1 base, with 13 bases separating them. CDR1 is MNHEY and CDR2 is SMNVEV in the germline V gene (reference sequence). The CDR3 loop spans 16 amino acids. The CDR3: CASSLLSQGINYGYTF. The CDR3 nucleotides are TGTGCCAGCAGTTTATTAAGTCAGGGCATTAACTATGGCTACACCTTC.

V usage is TRBV9 and J usage is TRBJ2-7; 9 positions agree with TRBD2. Germline V gene lookup returns CDR1 SGDLS and CDR2 YYNGEE. The CDR3 runs to 14 residues. J was trimmed by 7 bases and V by 3 bases; bases with no gene match: 8. The CDR3 sequence: CASSGERREGEQYF. The CDR3, as DNA: TGTGCCAGCAGCGGCGAAAGGCGGGAGGGGGAGCAGTACTTC.

The chain uses TRBV29-1 and TRBJ2-7; D is undetermined. The germline V and J ends were trimmed by 6 bases and 3 bases, with 12 bases remaining between them. CDR3 length: 12 residues. The germline V gene has CDR1 SQVTM and CDR2 ANQGSEA. CDR3 nucleotide sequence: TGCAGCGTCCTATTGAACGACTACGAGCAGTACTTC. Its protein product is CSVLLNDYEQYF.

CDR3: CASSLFDSSGNTIYF. The CDR3 region has the DNA TGTGCCAGCAGTTTGTTTGACAGCTCTGGAAACACCATATATTTT. J is TRBJ1-3 and V is TRBV28; a possible D gene is TRBD1 (5 bases). V was clipped by 3 bases and J by 0 bases, with 9 bases between them. The CDR3 extends over 15 amino acids. CDR1 is MDHEN and CDR2 is SYDVKM in the germline V gene.

This clone is a singleton in its sample. This chain links TRBV2 with TRBJ2-1, with unresolved D. V was cut by 6 bases and J by 4 bases, with 4 bases left in between. Germline V gives CDR1 SNHLY, CDR2 FYNNEI. The CDR3 extends over 11 amino acids. CDR3 bases: TGTGCCAGCAGCGCGTACAATGAGCAGTTCTTC. This encodes CASSAYNEQFF.

The chain has TRBV10-1 and TRBJ2-1, with TRBD1 matching over 7 bases. Unmatched junction bases numbered 7, after V lost 9 bases and J lost 5 bases. Per germline, CDR1 WNHNN and CDR2 SYGVQD (reference sequence). The CDR3 sequence is 13 residues long. The CDR3: CASSRGPHNEQFF. For the CDR3, the DNA is TGCGCCAGTTCGAGGGGGCCCCACAATGAGCAGTTCTTC.

The CDR3 nucleotides read TGTGCCATCAGCGGGGGGTTGAACACTGAAGCTTTCTTT. Protein product: CAISGGLNTEAFF. The chain recombines TRBV10-3 with TRBJ1-1; TRBD1 might be the D (5 bases). The CDR3 extends over 13 amino acids. CDR1 and CDR2 (germline): ENHRY, SYGVKD. Between the trimmed V and J ends, which lost 6 bases and 0 bases, there was a span of 8 bases.

The chain combines TRBV29-1 with TRBJ1-4, with 12 bases lining up with TRBD1. This CDR3 contains 16 residues. Per germline, CDR1 SQVTM and CDR2 ANQGSEA. The trim removed 7 bases at V and 3 bases at J, leaving 9 bases unmatched. Here the CDR3 reads CSARGDRGLSNEKLFF. CDR3 DNA: TGCAGCGCCCGGGGGGACAGGGGGCTTTCTAATGAAAAACTGTTTTTT.

J is TRBJ1-5 and V is TRBV19, with D perhaps matching TRBD1 (6 bases). CDR3 length equals 16 residues. CDR1 and CDR2 (germline): LNHDA, SQIVND (reference sequence). The V end was cut by 7 bases, the J end by 7 bases, with 23 bases between. CDR3 sequence: CASTPHEGGSGQPQHF. The CDR3, as DNA: TGTGCCAGTACCCCTCATGAAGGGGGATCGGGGCAGCCCCAGCATTTT.

This clone appeared a few times. This chain joins TRBV7-6 and TRBJ1-5, with 9 bases lining up with TRBD1. V shed 1 base, J shed 0 bases, and the junction held 1 base outside the gene matches. From germline, CDR1 is SGHVS and CDR2 FNYEAQ. CDR3 size: 16 residues. CDR3 nucleotide sequence: TGTGCCAGCAGCTTAGGGACAGGGGATAGCAATCAGCCCCAGCATTTT. This gives the protein CASSLGTGDSNQPQHF. Full variable domain (missing parts from reference TRBV7-6 and TRBJ1-5): GAGVSQSPRYKVTKRGQDVALRCDPISGHVSLYWYRQALGQGPEFLTYFNYEAQQDKSGLPNDRFSAERPEGSISTLTIQRTEQRDSAMYRCASSLGTGDSNQPQHFGDGTRLSIL.

The table lists this clone with a few counts. The chain carries TRBV5-4 and TRBJ1-2; TRBD1 is a possible D gene (6 bases). CDR1 and CDR2 from the germline V gene are SGHNT and YYREEE (reference sequence). The CDR3 covers 16 residues. With 4 bases removed from V and 2 bases from J, the gap between germline ends came to 18 bases. The CDR3 DNA sequence: TGTGCCAGCAGCGGGACCAGCAGGGGCTGGAACTATGGCTACACCTTC. Residues: CASSGTSRGWNYGYTF.

The chain has TRBV7-2 and TRBJ2-7, with 13 positions matching TRBD2. The trim removed 5 bases at V and 2 bases at J, leaving 3 bases unmatched. Germline-derived CDR1 and CDR2 are SGHTA and FQGNSA. The CDR3 sequence is 15 residues long. CDR3 region: CASSILAGGTYEQYF. The DNA for the CDR3 is TGTGCCAGCAGCATACTAGCGGGAGGGACCTACGAGCAGTACTTC.

The chain joins TRBV7-2 to TRBJ1-4, with unresolved D. Trimming stripped 5 bases from V and 5 bases from J, with 21 bases between. Germline-derived CDR1 and CDR2 are SGHTA and FQGNSA. The CDR3 runs 17 residues. CDR3 protein: CASSLGPDYTANEKLFF. In DNA, the CDR3 is TGTGCCAGCAGCCTGGGCCCAGACTACACCGCGAATGAAAAACTGTTTTTT.

The J gene is TRBJ2-7, the V gene TRBV7-9, with 8 bases matching TRBD1. Germline CDR1 and CDR2: SEHNR and FQNEAQ (reference sequence). There are 12 residues in the CDR3. The V and J ends lost 5 bases and 8 bases, in that order; junction bases with no gene match: 5. This chain's CDR3 is CASSETGGQQYF. CDR3 nucleotide sequence: TGTGCCAGCAGCGAAACAGGGGGTCAGCAGTACTTC.

This chain uses TRBV6-5 with TRBJ2-7; 11 bases are shared with TRBD1. CDR1 MNHEY and CDR2 SVGAGI come from the germline V gene. Trimming cost V 6 bases and J 3 bases; bases outside gene matches: 4. The CDR3 loop spans 14 amino acids. CDR3 loop: CASSWTGGVYEQYF. As DNA, the CDR3 is TGTGCCAGCAGCTGGACAGGGGGCGTCTACGAGCAGTACTTC.

The rearrangement joins TRBV28 to TRBJ2-7, with a possible D match to TRBD2 (6 bases). CDR1 and CDR2 (germline): MDHEN, SYDVKM. The CDR3 contains 11 residues. V lost 6 bases to trimming and J lost 7 bases, with 10 bases between them. In DNA, the CDR3 is TGTGCCAGCAGCCCGGAGGGAGAGCAGTACTTC. The encoded protein is CASSPEGEQYF.

The CDR3 coding sequence is TGTGCCAGCAGCTTTGGCAGGGAGGACACCGGGGAGCTGTTTTTT. Protein sequence: CASSFGREDTGELFF. The chain couples TRBV5-6 to TRBJ2-2; TRBD2 is a possible D gene (6 bases). CDR1 and CDR2 from the germline V gene are SGHDT and YYEEEE. The CDR3 is 15 residues long. The germline V and J ends were trimmed by 2 bases and 3 bases, with 11 bases remaining between them.

V and J are TRBV7-9 and TRBJ1-1; TRBD1 aligns across 8 bases. This CDR3 contains 16 residues. CDR1 and CDR2 from the germline V gene are SEHNR and FQNEAQ (reference sequence). Losses at the gene ends were 4 bases for V and 7 bases for J; bases not matched to a gene: 14. The chain's CDR3 is CASSSSTGQGRNEAFF. Here the CDR3 DNA reads TGTGCCAGCAGCTCCAGTACCGGACAGGGTAGGAATGAAGCTTTCTTT. The variable domain in full, with the rest retrieved from reference TRBV7-9 and TRBJ1-1, is DTGVSQNPRHKITKRGQNVTFRCDPISEHNRLYWYRQTLGQGPEFLTYFQNEAQLEKSRLLSDRFSAERPKGSFSTLEIQRTEQGDSAMYLCASSSSTGQGRNEAFFGQGTRLTVV.

V usage is TRBV5-4 and J usage is TRBJ2-5; D might be TRBD2 (5 bases). The V and J ends lost 5 bases and 2 bases respectively, with 16 bases between them. The CDR3 consists of 15 residues. Germline V gene data show CDR1 as SGHNT and CDR2 as YYREEE (reference sequence). The CDR3 bases are TGTGCCAGCAGACGAGCCCCAGCGGCACAAGAGACCCAGTACTTC. Amino acid sequence: CASRRAPAAQETQYF.

The rearrangement joins TRBV6-5 to TRBJ1-1, with D tentatively TRBD1 (5 bases). The germline V gene encodes CDR1 MNHEY and CDR2 SVGAGI. V lost 7 bases and J lost 4, with 16 bases in between. This CDR3 is built from 14 residues. DNA of the CDR3: TGTGCCAGCACGGACACCTTGGGGGGCACTGAAGCTTTCTTT. Encoded protein: CASTDTLGGTEAFF.